This entry is about one T cell receptor beta chain. Its antigen is not known. This record belongs to a study of shared clonotypes between healthy human individuals. The CDR3 sequence is 16 residues long. Unmatched junction bases numbered 12, after V lost 5 bases and J lost 5 bases. Germline-derived CDR1 and CDR2 are MDHEN and SYDVKM. Findings and caveats of the study: As a rule, naive subsets had a larger estimated richness than memory subsets. The generation probabilities recorded for non-shared clonotypes fell below those of clonotypes shared by all four donors.

Naive CD8 isolation took CD45RO-negative cells positively selected for CCR7 and excluded terminally differentiated effector memory CD45RA+ cells. Clones were read by immunoSEQ multiplex PCR, and TCRdb kept only the in-frame ones, dropping some. Of about 580,000 clones in the sample, nearly 98% are singletons; the top ten hold 0.3%. The sequenced sample was naive CD8+ T cells sorted from blood. The source is a man aged 25 to 40 in good health. This sequence joins TRBV28 and TRBJ1-5; 7 bases agree with TRBD1. The CDR3 reads CASSADRDSAYQPQHF. CDR3 in DNA: TGTGCCAGCAGTGCGGACCGGGACAGCGCCTATCAGCCCCAGCATTTT.